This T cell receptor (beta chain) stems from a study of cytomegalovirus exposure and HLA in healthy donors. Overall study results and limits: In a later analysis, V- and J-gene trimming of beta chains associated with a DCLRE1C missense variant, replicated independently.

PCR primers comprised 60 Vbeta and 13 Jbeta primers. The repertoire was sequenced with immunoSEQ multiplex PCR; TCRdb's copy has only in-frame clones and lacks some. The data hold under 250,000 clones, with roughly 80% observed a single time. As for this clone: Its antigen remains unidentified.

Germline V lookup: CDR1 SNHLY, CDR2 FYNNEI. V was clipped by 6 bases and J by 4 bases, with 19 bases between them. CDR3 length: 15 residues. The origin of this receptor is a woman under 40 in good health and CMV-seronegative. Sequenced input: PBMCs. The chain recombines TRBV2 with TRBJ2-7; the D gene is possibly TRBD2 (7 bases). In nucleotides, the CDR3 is TGTGCCAGCAGGAACGAGCTCGGGGGGCTATACGAGCAGTACTTC. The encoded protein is CASRNELGGLYEQYF.